The sequence of this T cell receptor beta chain was determined in a study of human T cells and chemical hapten exposure. General study results and limits: Versus controls, significantly more large CDR3 similarity clusters arose from expanded TCRs.

Described time point: patch test 3, about 24 weeks after DPC sensitization. Treatment given: therapeutic diphenylcyclopropenone sensitization with weekly scalp DPC. The library gave individual cDNA molecules unique molecular identifiers. MiXCR was run by TCRdb on the RACE reads, yielding one entry per CDR3 protein. This sample has about 120,000 distinct CDR3 sequences, with about 11% found just once. V dropped 4 bases and J dropped 6 bases, with 17 bases sitting between them. Germline CDR1 reads MNHNY; CDR2 reads SVGAGI (reference sequence). This CDR3 has 15 amino acids. This clonotype has just a few counts. Its cognate antigen is unknown.

The receptor comes from a woman between 45 and 65 years old with alopecia areata. Some clones in this sample may be carry-over from other donors' samples. The source was whole blood, collected in connection with sensitization to the hapten diphenylcyclopropenone (DPC). The V gene is TRBV6-6, the J gene TRBJ2-3; D call uncertain. The CDR3 protein is CASSSDGIASDTQYF. The CDR3 bases are TGTGCCAGCAGTTCGGATGGGATTGCCTCGGATACGCAGTATTTT.